Listed here is a single T cell receptor (beta chain). Its antigen is not yet known. No per-base quality is available; no much larger clone lies one base away. TCRbeta CDR3 regions were amplified from genomic DNA by means of the immunoSEQ Assay, a bias-controlled multiplex PCR. The paper's processing steps were these. The number of nucleated cells in each sample was estimated by amplification of reference gene primers within the assay. To quantify the absolute abundance of each unique TCRbeta CDR3 rearrangement, sequence reads were collapsed and filtered. For each sample, productive Simpson clonality was calculated by taking the square root of Simpson's diversity index across productive rearrangements. Sourced from immuneACCESS, this table was stored by TCRdb with only in-frame sequences that have V and J called. A share of the clones is absent; for the studies checked, an unresolved V gene accounts for under half, and the remainder has no known explanation. The V and J calls and clone size were taken over from that table, and D and trimming were inferred from the DNA. The sample data list around 430,000 clones, and around 88% of these were observed just once. The ten largest make up 10% to 15% of the sample.

This entry comes from a study of blood T cell repertoires in COVID-19 (dated by TCRdb to between 2020 and 2021). Regarding the study in general: The collaborator samples originated in the United States, Italy and Spain and spanned the acute and convalescent phases of COVID-19. Subjects who had been exposed to COVID-19, were actively infected with it, or had recovered from it provided the deeply sampled blood TCRbeta repertoires that made up the dataset. Sample metadata almost always included a de-identified subject ID, COVID-19 status, age in years and sex. Where HLA class I and class II types were available, the types were taken from metadata supplied by the sample provider, not from assay-based typing. The prospective study material was composed of cDNA or gDNA derived from T cells, B-cell-depleted T cells, or PBMCs. The samples were drawn from the first 160 participants of the ongoing ImmuneRACE study and from some 1,300 subjects provided by 6 global collaborators. The repertoires were released in a freely available public database intended as a resource for research on the immune response to SARS-CoV-2.

What the work shows at the level of the full study, not this receptor alone: The quantity of clinical and demographic metadata differed by source and by participant and was supplied without curation.

Trimming removed 5 bases from V and 1 base from J, leaving 11 bases between the germline ends. Counted from cysteine to phenylalanine, this CDR3 has 14 amino acids. Only the CDR3 DNA is retained, 42 bases long and in frame from the first base. CDR1 and CDR2, per the germline V gene, are SGHTA and FQGTGA. One collaborating source in Seattle enrolled patients during active infection and followed them longitudinally through the course of disease. The collaborating institutions used their own protocols to collect whole blood in K2EDTA tubes. For TCRbeta analysis, collaborators shipped samples as frozen whole blood, isolated PBMCs, or DNA extracted from either of those sample types.

This receptor was taken from a woman between 45 and 65 years old with COVID-19, enrolled during active disease. Sequenced sample: peripheral blood. The rearrangement joined TRBV7-3 to TRBJ1-1; perhaps TRBD1 is the D gene, with 5 bases matching. The CDR3 reads as follows: CASSPGRENTEAFF. The DNA reads as follows: TGTGCCAGCAGCCCAGGGAGGGAGAACACTGAAGCTTTCTTT.